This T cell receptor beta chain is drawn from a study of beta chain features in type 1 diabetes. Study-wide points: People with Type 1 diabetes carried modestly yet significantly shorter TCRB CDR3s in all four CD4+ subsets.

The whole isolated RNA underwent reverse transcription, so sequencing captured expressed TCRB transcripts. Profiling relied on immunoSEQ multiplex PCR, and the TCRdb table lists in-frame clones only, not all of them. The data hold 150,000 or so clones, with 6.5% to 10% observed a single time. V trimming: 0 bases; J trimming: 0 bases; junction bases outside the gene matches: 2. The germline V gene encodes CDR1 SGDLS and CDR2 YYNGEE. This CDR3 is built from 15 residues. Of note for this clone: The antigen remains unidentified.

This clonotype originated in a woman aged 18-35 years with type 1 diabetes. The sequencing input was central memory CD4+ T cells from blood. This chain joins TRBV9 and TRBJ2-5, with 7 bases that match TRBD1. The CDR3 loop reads CASSVGDRHQETQYF. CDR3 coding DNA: TGTGCCAGCAGCGTAGGGGACAGACACCAAGAGACCCAGTACTTC.